This entry describes one T cell receptor beta chain. The antigen remains undetermined. This entry is derived from a study of human T cells and chemical hapten exposure. Findings of the study overall: Correlating positively with patch test score were the PT1 expanded TCR counts. The immune response of these alopecia patients might not match healthy individuals'.

Documented time point: patch test 2, 6 weeks after DPC sensitization. Treatment of the sample: therapeutic diphenylcyclopropenone sensitization with weekly scalp DPC. TCRdb analysed the RACE reads with MiXCR anew, one entry per CDR3 protein. The profile shows about 70,000 distinct CDR3 sequences, around 7.9% of them singletons. This receptor was obtained from a woman aged 45-65 years with alopecia areata. Some clones in this sample may be carry-over from other donors' samples. This material consisted of whole blood, taken in connection with sensitization to the hapten diphenylcyclopropenone (DPC).

The CDR3 region has the DNA TGTGCCAGCAGCTTTCTAGCGGGCGTATCCTACGAGCAGTACTTC. It is translated as CASSFLAGVSYEQYF. This chain uses TRBV5-4 with TRBJ2-7; TRBD2 agrees at 8 bases. The CDR3 spans 15 residues. Germline CDR1 and CDR2: SGHNT and YYREEE (reference sequence). J lost 1 base, V lost 2 bases, and 5 bases had no gene match.